Listed here are 26 T cell receptor beta chains from one sample, sequenced in a study of T cells expressing NK-cell markers. TCRdb reprocessed the 5' RACE reads and keeps a single row for each CDR3 protein, giving no DNA. The sample totals about 460,000 distinct CDR3 sequences; its top ten clones hold 1.4% to 1.5%. Specimen: blood T cells: a sorted CD56 or NKG2C T cell subset, CD4+ or CD8+ T cells, or bulk PBMC T cells (not recorded which). The receptors were gathered from a woman between 45 and 60 years old in good health.

The rearrangement joins TRBV13 to TRBJ2-3; TCRdb's D call of TRBD1 is untestable without DNA. The germline gives CDR1 PRHDT, CDR2 FYEKMQ (reference sequence). CDR3 length: 14 amino acids. The CDR3 sequence is CASSGRLATDTQYF.

The rearrangement joins TRBV7-8 to TRBJ2-3; TCRdb's D call of TRBD2 is untestable without DNA. CDR1 and CDR2 from the germline V gene are SGHVS and FQNEAQ. This CDR3 has 15 amino acids. CDR3 residues: CASSLNSGGPDTQYF.

The chain employs TRBV5-1 and TRBJ2-2; TCRdb indicates TRBD1, and absent DNA this call remains unverified. Germline V gives CDR1 SGHRS, CDR2 YFSETQ. The CDR3 loop spans 13 amino acids. This CDR3 reads CASSPDRVGELFF.

This chain connects TRBV6-6 to TRBJ2-1. The CDR3 sequence is 14 residues long. Germline CDR1 is MNHNY and CDR2 is SVGAGI (reference sequence). CDR3 region: CASSYSRVDDEQFF.

The chain has TRBV5-4 and TRBJ2-1. The CDR3 is made up of 13 amino acids. In germline, CDR1 is SGHNT, CDR2 YYREEE (reference sequence). The CDR3 is CASSLVDDNEQFF.

The V call is TRBV10-3, the J call TRBJ2-3; TCRdb outputs TRBD2, but without DNA this stays unchecked. The CDR3 spans 15 residues. The germline CDR1 and CDR2 sequences are ENHRY and SYGVKD. This CDR3 reads CAISEAGVNTDTQYF.

The chain couples TRBV29-1 to TRBJ2-3; TCRdb's D call of TRBD1 is untestable without DNA. Looked up from germline, CDR1 is SQVTM and CDR2 is ANQGSEA. The CDR3 runs to 15 residues. Here the CDR3 reads CSVEAGDRGLDTQYF.

The rearrangement joins TRBV5-1 to TRBJ1-1; the D call from TCRdb, TRBD1, cannot be confirmed without DNA. This CDR3 contains 14 residues. Germline CDR1 reads SGHRS; CDR2 reads YFSETQ. This chain's CDR3 is CASSPSLRGTEAFF.

V is TRBV24-1 and J is TRBJ2-2; as DNA is missing, the TRBD1 call by TCRdb cannot be tested. The CDR3 is 16 amino acids. Germline V gene sequence: CDR1 KGHDR, CDR2 SFDVKD. The CDR3 loop is CATRGRNRQNTGELFF.

J is TRBJ1-5 and V is TRBV5-5; as DNA is missing, the TRBD1 call by TCRdb cannot be tested. The V gene's germline CDR1 is SGHKS and CDR2 YYEKEE (reference sequence). The CDR3 totals 15 residues. CDR3 region: CASSRRQDLNQPQHF.

V and J are TRBV24-1 and TRBJ2-3. This CDR3 has 13 residues. Germline CDR1 and CDR2: KGHDR and SFDVKD. The CDR3: CATSFTGTDTQYF.

The chain is built from TRBV29-1 and TRBJ2-1; TCRdb reports TRBD2, a call that lacks DNA to check it against. In germline, CDR1 is SQVTM, CDR2 ANQGSEA. The CDR3 is 12 amino acids. This CDR3 reads CSDLRSYNEQFF.

The V and J genes are TRBV20-1 and TRBJ2-5; TCRdb names TRBD1, which stays unverified in the absence of DNA. This CDR3 comprises 15 residues. Germline CDR1 is DFQATT and CDR2 is SNEGSKA (reference sequence). CDR3 residues: CSARDTGRGVETQYF.

The CDR3: CASSFLRDTGELFF. J is TRBJ2-2 and V is TRBV12-3 or TRBV12-4; TCRdb selects TRBD2, and the lack of DNA leaves this call unchecked. This CDR3 contains 14 residues.

V usage is TRBV21-1 and J usage is TRBJ2-3; the TRBD2 assignment by TCRdb is unverifiable without DNA. TRBV21-1 is designated a pseudogene. CDR3 length equals 17 residues. The CDR3 protein is CASSKGLAGDITDTQYF.

The chain combines TRBV3-1 with TRBJ2-1; TCRdb's D call of TRBD1 is untestable without DNA. In germline, CDR1 is LGHDT, CDR2 YNNKEL (reference sequence). The CDR3 length is 15 residues. CDR3 in amino acids: CASSQPNAGNDEQFF.

The V call is TRBV5-1, the J call TRBJ1-5; TCRdb's assignment of TRBD1 cannot be checked, as there is no DNA. This CDR3 has 16 amino acids. Germline CDR1 reads SGHRS; CDR2 reads YFSETQ. The CDR3 reads CASSLDGGWSNQPQHF.

V gene TRBV24-1 combines with J gene TRBJ2-3; with no DNA, the TCRdb D assignment of TRBD1 cannot be verified. The CDR3 has 16 amino acids. Germline V gene lookup returns CDR1 KGHDR and CDR2 SFDVKD. CDR3: CATIGPGTENTDTQYF.

This rearrangement joins TRBV12-3 or TRBV12-4 to TRBJ2-1; the D call from TCRdb, TRBD1, cannot be confirmed without DNA. The CDR3 runs 12 residues. The CDR3 reads CASQGLLNEQFF.

The chain couples TRBV29-1 to TRBJ1-5; TCRdb names TRBD1, which stays unverified in the absence of DNA. CDR3 length equals 13 residues. Germline V gives CDR1 SQVTM, CDR2 ANQGSEA. CDR3 amino acids: CSVGQGSYQPQHF. The full variable domain, rest sourced from reference TRBV29-1 and TRBJ1-5, is SAVISQKPSRDICQRGTSLTIQCQVDSQVTMMFWYRQQPGQSLTLIATANQGSEATYESGFVIDKFPISRPNLTFSTLTVSNMSPEDSSIYLCSVGQGSYQPQHFGDGTRLSIL.

The V and J genes are TRBV5-5 and TRBJ2-3; TCRdb names TRBD2, which stays unverified in the absence of DNA. The CDR3 has 16 amino acids. The germline V gene encodes CDR1 SGHKS and CDR2 YYEKEE (reference sequence). The CDR3 is CASSSGLAGGRDTQYF.

The chain joins TRBV29-1 to TRBJ2-3; the D call of TRBD1 rests on TCRdb alone, since no DNA is present to check it. Germline loops: CDR1 SQVTM, CDR2 ANQGSEA. The CDR3 runs 14 residues. CDR3 sequence: CSVVTGPSTDTQYF.

The rearrangement joins TRBV6-2 or TRBV6-3 to TRBJ2-1; TCRdb names TRBD1, which stays unverified in the absence of DNA. Germline V lookup: CDR1 MNHEY, CDR2 SVGEGT. The CDR3 is 16 amino acids. The CDR3 region is CASSYTGTGAYNEQFF.

This chain links TRBV11-3 with TRBJ2-1; lacking DNA, the TRBD2 call made by TCRdb goes unchecked. The CDR3 is made up of 16 amino acids. Per germline, CDR1 SGHNT and CDR2 YENEEA. CDR3: CASSLESGFTYNEQFF.

The chain is built from TRBV15 and TRBJ1-1. The CDR3 extends over 14 amino acids. Germline V lookup: CDR1 LNHNV, CDR2 YYDKDF (reference sequence). The chain's CDR3 is CATSRDRVGPEAFF. The full variable domain, in which reference TRBV15 and TRBJ1-1 provide the parts outside the CDR3, is DAMVIQNPRYQVTQFGKPVTLSCSQTLNHNVMYWYQQKSSQAPKLLFHYYDKDFNNEADTPDNFQSRRPNTSFCFLDIRSPGLGDTAMYLCATSRDRVGPEAFFGQGTRLTVV.

The V gene is TRBV4-1, the J gene TRBJ2-1; TCRdb lists TRBD2, though no DNA is available to test this call. The germline V gene encodes CDR1 MGHRA and CDR2 YSYEKL. There are 16 residues in the CDR3. The CDR3 loop reads CASSQDLGLANNEQFF.